Following are 10 T cell receptor beta chains from one sample sequenced in a study of a mutant IDH1 vaccine in newly diagnosed glioma. No antigen has been assigned to these receptors. Time point of the sample: week 35, safety follow-up. Vaccination used 300 ug of mutant IDH1 20-mer peptide per dose, with topical imiquimod. Profiled with immunoSEQ multiplex PCR; TCRdb holds only in-frame clones, not every one. The data hold roughly 48,000 clones, with less than 80% observed a single time. The source was PBMCs, collected from a glioma patient whose treatment included an IDH1 peptide vaccine. Every receptor here comes from a man aged 35 to 55 with glioma.

The genes are TRBV27 and TRBJ1-5, with unresolved D. The CDR3 is 15 amino acids. The V gene lost 5 bases and the J gene lost 2 bases, with 13 bases spanning the gap. Germline V gene data show CDR1 as MNHEY and CDR2 as SMNVEV (reference sequence). CDR3 amino acids: CASSGVGMGNQPQHF. For the CDR3, the DNA is TGTGCCAGCAGTGGGGTAGGGATGGGCAATCAGCCCCAGCATTTT.

By sample share, this clone is medium-sized. The chain is built from TRBV6-1 and TRBJ2-7, with D perhaps TRBD1 or TRBD2 (6 bases each). Germline V gene lookup returns CDR1 MNHNS and CDR2 SASEGT. V lost 2 bases and J 9 bases, leaving 20 bases between the germline ends. CDR3 size: 15 residues. Here the CDR3 DNA reads TGTGCCAGCAGTGAAACGGGAGAGGGGGGTGTTGGGCAGTACGTC. It encodes CASSETGEGGVGQYV.

This chain connects TRBV7-2 to TRBJ2-7; D is possibly TRBD2 (6 bases). Between the trimmed V and J ends, which lost 4 bases and 3 bases, there was a span of 13 bases. The CDR3 covers 14 residues. Germline assignment: CDR1 SGHTA and CDR2 FQGNSA. CDR3 DNA sequence: TGTGCCAGCAGCTACTGGGACGGGAGCTACGAGCAGTACTTC. It yields the protein CASSYWDGSYEQYF.

The CDR3 DNA sequence: TGTGCCAGTACGGGACACAACGGTGGCTACACCTTC. It is translated as CASTGHNGGYTF. This chain links TRBV19 with TRBJ1-2; tentative D call: TRBD1 (6 bases). Per germline, CDR1 LNHDA and CDR2 SQIVND (reference sequence). This CDR3 region has 12 residues. The V gene lost 7 bases and the J gene lost 7 bases, with 13 bases spanning the gap. The entire variable domain, with the rest obtained from reference TRBV19 and TRBJ1-2, is as follows: DGGITQSPKYLFRKEGQNVTLSCEQNLNHDAMYWYRQDPGQGLRLIYYSQIVNDFQKGDIAEGYSVSREKKESFPLTVTSAQKNPTAFYLCASTGHNGGYTFGSGTRLTVV.

The chain combines TRBV19 with TRBJ1-5, with D unclear. The CDR3 has 12 amino acids. CDR1 LNHDA and CDR2 SQIVND come from the germline V gene (reference sequence). V lost 6 bases, J lost 0 bases, and 3 bases lay in between. Here the CDR3 DNA reads TGTGCCAGTAGGGATAGCAATCAGCCCCAGCATTTT. Translating gives CASRDSNQPQHF.

The chain has TRBV27 and TRBJ2-3, with TRBD2 matching 11 bases. This CDR3 comprises 15 residues. Germline CDR1 and CDR2: MNHEY and SMNVEV (reference sequence). Trimming removed 5 bases from V and 5 bases from J; junction bases left unmatched: 6. In DNA, the CDR3 is TGTGCCAGCAGTGCGACTAGCGGGAATGGAGATACGCAGTATTTT. Residues: CASSATSGNGDTQYF.

Written as DNA, the CDR3 is TGTGCCAGTAGTCCCTTGAGGGACAGTTCAACTAATGAAAAACTGTTTTTT. Protein product: CASSPLRDSSTNEKLFF. The chain is built from TRBV19 and TRBJ1-4, with TRBD1 matching over 7 bases. The CDR3 runs 17 residues. The germline V gene has CDR1 LNHDA and CDR2 SQIVND (reference sequence). V was pared by 5 bases and J by 0 bases, with 9 bases of the junction left unmatched.

Worth noting for this clone: The sample contains more than one DNA sequence encoding this CDR3. The chain couples TRBV5-6 to TRBJ2-1; TRBD2 matches at 10 bases. The CDR3 covers 16 residues. Per the germline V gene, CDR1 is SGHDT and CDR2 is YYEEEE. After removal of 0 bases from V and 6 bases from J, the junction contained 6 bases not matched to a gene. The CDR3, as DNA: TGTGCCAGCAGCTTGGGGCTAGCGGGAGTAAGCAATGAGCAGTTCTTC. It codes for CASSLGLAGVSNEQFF.

There are a few counts of this clone. This sequence joins TRBV11-3 and TRBJ2-2; D may be TRBD1 (6 bases). The germline gives CDR1 SGHNT, CDR2 YENEEA. V was shortened by 4 bases and J by 4 bases, with 13 bases between the two germline ends. This CDR3 contains 15 residues. The CDR3 spells CASSSGQRSTGELFF. The CDR3 DNA follows: TGTGCCAGCAGCTCCGGACAGAGGAGCACCGGGGAGCTGTTTTTT.

The rearrangement joins TRBV7-2 to TRBJ2-2; D might be TRBD1 or TRBD2, each matching 5 bases. The germline gives CDR1 SGHTA, CDR2 FQGNSA. V shed 0 bases and J shed 9 bases, with 8 bases lying between them. There are 13 residues in the CDR3. The CDR3 spells CASSLAGVRELFF. The CDR3 region has the DNA TGTGCCAGCAGCTTAGCGGGGGTGAGGGAGCTGTTTTTT. Based on the CDR3 plus reference TRBV7-2 and TRBJ2-2, the full variable domain is GAGVSQSPSNKVTEKGKDVELRCDPISGHTALYWYRQSLGQGLEFLIYFQGNSAPDKSGLPSDRFSAERTGGSVSTLTIQRTQQEDSAVYLCASSLAGVRELFFGEGSRLTVL.